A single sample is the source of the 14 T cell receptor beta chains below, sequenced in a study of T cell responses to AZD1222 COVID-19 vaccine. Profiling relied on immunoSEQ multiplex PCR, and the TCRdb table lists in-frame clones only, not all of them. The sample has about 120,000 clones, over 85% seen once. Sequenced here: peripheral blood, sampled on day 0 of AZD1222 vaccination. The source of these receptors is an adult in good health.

The CDR3 spells CASSLQGSNEKLFF. The DNA of the CDR3 is TGTGCCAGCAGCTTACAAGGGTCTAATGAAAAACTGTTTTTT. The chain has TRBV7-9 and TRBJ1-4; no clear D gene. Looked up from germline, CDR1 is SEHNR and CDR2 is FQNEAQ (reference sequence). The V end was cut by 2 bases, the J end by 3 bases, with 7 bases between. This CDR3 has 14 residues.

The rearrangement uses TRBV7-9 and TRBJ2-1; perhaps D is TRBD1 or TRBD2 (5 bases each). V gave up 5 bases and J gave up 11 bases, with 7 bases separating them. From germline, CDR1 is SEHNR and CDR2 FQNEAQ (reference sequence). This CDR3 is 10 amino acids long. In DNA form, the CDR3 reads TGTGCCAGCAGCCAGGGACAGCAGTTCTTC. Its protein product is CASSQGQQFF.

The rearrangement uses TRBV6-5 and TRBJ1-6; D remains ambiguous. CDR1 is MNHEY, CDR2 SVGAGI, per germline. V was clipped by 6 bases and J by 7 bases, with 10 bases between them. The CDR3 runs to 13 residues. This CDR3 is CASRPSRNSPLHF. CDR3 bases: TGTGCCAGCAGGCCGTCCCGAAATTCACCCCTCCACTTT.

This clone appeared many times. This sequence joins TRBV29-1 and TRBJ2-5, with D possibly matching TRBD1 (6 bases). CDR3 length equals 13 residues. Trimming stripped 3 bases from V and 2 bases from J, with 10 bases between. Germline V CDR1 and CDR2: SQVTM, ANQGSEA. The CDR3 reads CSVEVGAQETQYF. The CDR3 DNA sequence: TGCAGCGTTGAGGTGGGGGCGCAAGAGACCCAGTACTTC.

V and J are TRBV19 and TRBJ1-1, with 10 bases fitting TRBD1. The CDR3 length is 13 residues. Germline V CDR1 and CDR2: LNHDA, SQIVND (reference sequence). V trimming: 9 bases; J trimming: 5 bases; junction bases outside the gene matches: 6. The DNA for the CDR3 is TGTGCCAGCCTGACAGGGGGCGGGACTGAAGCTTTCTTT. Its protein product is CASLTGGGTEAFF.

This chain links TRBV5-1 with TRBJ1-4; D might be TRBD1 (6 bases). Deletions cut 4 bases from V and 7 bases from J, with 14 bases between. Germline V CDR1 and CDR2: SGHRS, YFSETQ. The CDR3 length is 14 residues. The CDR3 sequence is CASSPVGAGEKLFF. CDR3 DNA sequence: TGCGCCAGCAGCCCGGTGGGGGCCGGTGAAAAACTGTTTTTT.

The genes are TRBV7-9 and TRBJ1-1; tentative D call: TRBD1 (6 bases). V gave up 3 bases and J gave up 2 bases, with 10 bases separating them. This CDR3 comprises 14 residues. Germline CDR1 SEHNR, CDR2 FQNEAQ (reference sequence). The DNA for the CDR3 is TGTGCCAGCAGCTTTTCACAGGGAAACACTGAAGCTTTCTTT. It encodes CASSFSQGNTEAFF.

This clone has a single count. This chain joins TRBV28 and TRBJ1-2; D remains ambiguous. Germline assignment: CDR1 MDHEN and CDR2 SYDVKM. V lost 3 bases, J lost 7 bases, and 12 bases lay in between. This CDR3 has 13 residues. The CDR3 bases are TGTGCCAGCAGTTTCGGCAGGTTAAGTGGCTACACCTTC. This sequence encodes CASSFGRLSGYTF.

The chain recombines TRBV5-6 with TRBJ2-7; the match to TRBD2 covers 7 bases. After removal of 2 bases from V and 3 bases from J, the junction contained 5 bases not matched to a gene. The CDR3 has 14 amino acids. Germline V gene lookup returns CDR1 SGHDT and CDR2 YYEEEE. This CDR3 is CASSFGGRFYEQYF. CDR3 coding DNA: TGTGCCAGCAGCTTCGGCGGGAGATTCTACGAGCAGTACTTC.

The CDR3 sequence is CSGAGTGGFYGYTF. CDR3 DNA: TGCAGCGGTGCCGGGACAGGGGGTTTCTATGGCTACACCTTC. This chain connects TRBV29-1 to TRBJ1-2, with 11 nucleotides matching TRBD1. CDR1 is SQVTM, CDR2 ANQGSEA, per germline. Unmatched junction bases numbered 8, after V lost 7 bases and J lost 4 bases. The CDR3 has 14 residues.

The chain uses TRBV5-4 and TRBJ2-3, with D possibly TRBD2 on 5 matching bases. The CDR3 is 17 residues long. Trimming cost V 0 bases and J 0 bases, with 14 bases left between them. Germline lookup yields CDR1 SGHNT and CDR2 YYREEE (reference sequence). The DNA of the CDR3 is TGTGCCAGCAGCTTGGCCGTATCCAGCGGTAGCACAGATACGCAGTATTTT. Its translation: CASSLAVSSGSTDTQYF.

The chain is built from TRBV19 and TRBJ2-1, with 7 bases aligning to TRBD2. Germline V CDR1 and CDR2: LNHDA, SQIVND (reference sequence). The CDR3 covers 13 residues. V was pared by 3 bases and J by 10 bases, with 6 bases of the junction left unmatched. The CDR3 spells CASSIAGVGEQFF. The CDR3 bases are TGTGCCAGTAGTATCGCGGGGGTGGGGGAGCAGTTCTTC.

This CDR3 is CASSGLENSPLHF. The CDR3 DNA follows: TGTGCCAGCTCCGGTTTGGAGAATTCACCCCTCCACTTT. This chain joins TRBV6-5 and TRBJ1-6; no firm D call. The V end was cut by 8 bases, the J end by 7 bases, with 12 bases between. The germline gives CDR1 MNHEY, CDR2 SVGAGI. CDR3 length: 13 residues.

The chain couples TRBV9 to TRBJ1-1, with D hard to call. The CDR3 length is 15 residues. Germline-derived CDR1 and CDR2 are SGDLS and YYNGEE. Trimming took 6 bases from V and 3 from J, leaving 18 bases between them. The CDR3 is CASTPIGLGDTEAFF. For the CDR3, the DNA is TGTGCCAGCACCCCGATTGGTCTAGGCGACACTGAAGCTTTCTTT.